This TCR beta chain was retrieved from a study of blood T cell repertoires in COVID-19. Study-wide context: Collection of acute and convalescent COVID-19 samples took place in the United States, Italy and Spain. PBMCs, B-cell-depleted T cells, or T cells provided the cDNA or gDNA that made up the material.

V dropped 1 base and J dropped 2 bases, with 13 bases sitting between them. The CDR3 loop spans 16 amino acids. Germline CDR1 SNHLY, CDR2 FYNNEI. Under the authors' procedure: Using reference gene primer amplification, nucleated cell counts were estimated. Method: immunoSEQ multiplex PCR; TCRdb's copy keeps in-frame clones and lacks some. That table is the source of V, J and clone size, and D and trimming were worked out from the DNA. The data hold some 120,000 clones, with about nine tenths observed a single time. The sequenced sample was peripheral blood. The receptor was isolated from a man aged 50 to 59 with active COVID-19. This sequence joins TRBV2 and TRBJ2-3, with a weak D call TRBD2 (5 bases). The chain's CDR3 is CASSEEGSAVTDTQYF. For the CDR3, the DNA is TGTGCCAGCAGTGAAGAAGGGAGTGCCGTCACAGATACGCAGTATTTT.